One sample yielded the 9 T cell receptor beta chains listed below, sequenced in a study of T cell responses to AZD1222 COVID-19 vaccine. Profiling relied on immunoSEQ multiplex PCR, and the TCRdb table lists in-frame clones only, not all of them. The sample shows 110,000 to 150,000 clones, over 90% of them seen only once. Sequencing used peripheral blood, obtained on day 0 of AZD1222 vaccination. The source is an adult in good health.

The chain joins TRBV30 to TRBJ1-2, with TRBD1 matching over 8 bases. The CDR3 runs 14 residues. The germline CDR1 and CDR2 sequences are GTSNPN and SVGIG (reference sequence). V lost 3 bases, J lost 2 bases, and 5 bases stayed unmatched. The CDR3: CAWSSRGLNYGYTF. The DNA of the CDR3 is TGTGCCTGGAGCAGCAGGGGGCTAAACTATGGCTACACCTTC.

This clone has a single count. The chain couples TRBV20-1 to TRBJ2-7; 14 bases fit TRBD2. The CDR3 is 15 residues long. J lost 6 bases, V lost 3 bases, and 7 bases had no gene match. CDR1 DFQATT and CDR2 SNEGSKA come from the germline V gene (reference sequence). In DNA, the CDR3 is TGCAGTGCTAGTGACGGGACTAGCGGGAGTAGCGAGCAGTACTTC. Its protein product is CSASDGTSGSSEQYF.

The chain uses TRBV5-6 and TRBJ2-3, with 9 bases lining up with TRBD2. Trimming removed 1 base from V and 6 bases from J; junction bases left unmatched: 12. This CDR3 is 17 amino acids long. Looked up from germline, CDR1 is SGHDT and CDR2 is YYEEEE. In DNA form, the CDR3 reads TGTGCCAGCAGCTTGTACGGTAGCGGGAGATGGGTCGATACGCAGTATTTT. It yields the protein CASSLYGSGRWVDTQYF. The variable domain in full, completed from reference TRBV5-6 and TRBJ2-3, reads DAGVTQSPTHLIKTRGQQVTLRCSPKSGHDTVSWYQQALGQGPQFIFQYYEEEERQRGNFPDRFSGHQFPNYSSELNVNALLLGDSALYLCASSLYGSGRWVDTQYFGPGTRLTVL.

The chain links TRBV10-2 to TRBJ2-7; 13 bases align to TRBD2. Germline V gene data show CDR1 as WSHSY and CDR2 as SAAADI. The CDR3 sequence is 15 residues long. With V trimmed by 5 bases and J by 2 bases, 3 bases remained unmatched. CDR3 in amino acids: CASSTGLAGTYEQYF. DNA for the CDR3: TGCGCCAGCAGTACGGGACTAGCGGGAACCTACGAGCAGTACTTC.

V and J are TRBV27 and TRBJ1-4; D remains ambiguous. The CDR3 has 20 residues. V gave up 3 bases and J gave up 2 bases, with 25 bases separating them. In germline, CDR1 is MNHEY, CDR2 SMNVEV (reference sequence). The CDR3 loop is CASSLSGEFIRTTTNEKLFF. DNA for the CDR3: TGTGCCAGCAGTTTGAGCGGTGAATTCATCAGGACCACTACTAATGAAAAACTGTTTTTT. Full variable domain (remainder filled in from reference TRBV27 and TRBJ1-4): EAQVTQNPRYLITVTGKKLTVTCSQNMNHEYMSWYRQDPGLGLRQIYYSMNVEVTDKGDVPEGYKVSRKEKRNFPLILESPSPNQTSLYFCASSLSGEFIRTTTNEKLFFGSGTQLSVL.

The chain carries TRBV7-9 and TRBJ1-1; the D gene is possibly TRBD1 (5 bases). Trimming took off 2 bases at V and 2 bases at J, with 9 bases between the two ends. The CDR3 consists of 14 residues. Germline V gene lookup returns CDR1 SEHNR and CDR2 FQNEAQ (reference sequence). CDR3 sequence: CASSLSGANTEAFF. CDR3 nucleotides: TGTGCCAGCAGCTTATCCGGGGCCAACACTGAAGCTTTCTTT.

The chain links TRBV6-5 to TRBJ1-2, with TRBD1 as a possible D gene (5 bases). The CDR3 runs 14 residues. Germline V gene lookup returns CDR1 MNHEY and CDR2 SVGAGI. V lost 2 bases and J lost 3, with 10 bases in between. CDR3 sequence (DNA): TGTGCCAGCAGTTACGGGGCGGAGGACTATGGCTACACCTTC. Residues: CASSYGAEDYGYTF.

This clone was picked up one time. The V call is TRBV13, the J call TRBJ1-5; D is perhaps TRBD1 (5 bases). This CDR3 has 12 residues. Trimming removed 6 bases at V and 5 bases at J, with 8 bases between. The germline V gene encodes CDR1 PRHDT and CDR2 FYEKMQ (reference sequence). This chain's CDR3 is CASSQQDQPQHF. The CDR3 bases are TGTGCCAGCAGTCAACAGGATCAGCCCCAGCATTTT. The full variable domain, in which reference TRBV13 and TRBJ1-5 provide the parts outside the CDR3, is AAGVIQSPRHLIKEKRETATLKCYPIPRHDTVYWYQQGPGQDPQFLISFYEKMQSDKGSIPDRFSAQQFSDYHSELNMSSLELGDSALYFCASSQQDQPQHFGDGTRLSIL.

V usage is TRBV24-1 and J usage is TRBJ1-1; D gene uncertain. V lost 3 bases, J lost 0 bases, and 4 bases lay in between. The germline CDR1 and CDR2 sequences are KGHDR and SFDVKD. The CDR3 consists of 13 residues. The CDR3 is CATSDSMNTEAFF. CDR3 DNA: TGTGCCACCAGTGATAGCATGAACACTGAAGCTTTCTTT.